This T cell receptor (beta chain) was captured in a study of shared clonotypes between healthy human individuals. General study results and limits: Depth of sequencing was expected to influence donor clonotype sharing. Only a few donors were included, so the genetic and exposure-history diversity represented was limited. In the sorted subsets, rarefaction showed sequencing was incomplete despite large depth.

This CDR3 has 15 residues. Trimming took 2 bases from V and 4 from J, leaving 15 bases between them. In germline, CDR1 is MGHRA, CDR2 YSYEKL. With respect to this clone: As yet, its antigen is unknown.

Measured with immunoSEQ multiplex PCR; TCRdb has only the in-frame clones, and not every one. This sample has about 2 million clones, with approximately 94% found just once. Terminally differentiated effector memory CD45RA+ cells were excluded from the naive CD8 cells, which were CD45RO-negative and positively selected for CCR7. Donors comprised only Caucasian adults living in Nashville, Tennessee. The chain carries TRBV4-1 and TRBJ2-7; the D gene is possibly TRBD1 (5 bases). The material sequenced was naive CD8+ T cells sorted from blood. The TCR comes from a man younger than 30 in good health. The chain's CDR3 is CASSQQGVIGYEQYF. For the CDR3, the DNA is TGCGCCAGCAGCCAACAGGGCGTAATCGGGTACGAGCAGTACTTC.